This T cell receptor beta chain derives from a study of cytotoxic CD8 clonotypes in ibrutinib-treated CLL. Sequencing was performed with immunoSEQ multiplex PCR; in TCRdb, only in-frame clones are kept and a portion is missing. The sample gives over 250,000 clones, approximately 76% of which show up once; 5.6% is in the top ten. This CDR3 has 13 amino acids. V dropped 5 bases and J dropped 5 bases, with 13 bases sitting between them. Germline lookup yields CDR1 MGHDK and CDR2 SYGVNS. This clone came up a few times. Antigen unknown. Notes on the study in general: At baseline, clonality was higher than in age-matched healthy donors and correlated with CD8+ counts.

The J gene is TRBJ2-7, the V gene TRBV25-1; tentative D call: TRBD2 (6 bases). The material sequenced was PBMCs, taken at disease progression, from a patient treated with ibrutinib. The sequence came from a human donor with chronic lymphocytic leukemia. CDR3 residues: CASSSGGTDEQYF. The CDR3 region has the DNA TGTGCCAGCAGTAGTGGAGGGACCGACGAGCAGTACTTC.